The 2 T cell receptor beta chains in this list originate from one sample, sequenced in a study of T cell changes during pregnancy in multiple sclerosis. Clones were sequenced by immunoSEQ multiplex PCR, and TCRdb holds only the in-frame ones, with some missing. The table records tens of thousands of clones, over 75% of them present only once. The sequences come from CD8+ T cells from peripheral blood mononuclear cells, collected in the third trimester of pregnancy. These receptors all come from a female donor with multiple sclerosis, enrolled in a pregnancy study.

The chain recombines TRBV7-2 with TRBJ2-7; D may be TRBD2 (5 bases). Germline lookup yields CDR1 SGHTA and CDR2 FQGNSA. There are 13 residues in the CDR3. V shed 7 bases and J shed 4 bases, with 14 bases lying between them. CDR3 amino acids: CASIGVSIYEQYF. In nucleotides, the CDR3 is TGTGCCAGCATCGGGGTGAGCATATACGAGCAGTACTTC.

V usage is TRBV9 and J usage is TRBJ2-2; 9 bases are a match to TRBD2. Germline V gives CDR1 SGDLS, CDR2 YYNGEE. J lost 8 bases, V lost 0 bases, and 8 bases had no gene match. This CDR3 is 16 amino acids long. CDR3 in amino acids: CASSVAVAGAWGELFF. The CDR3 nucleotides are TGTGCCAGCAGCGTAGCGGTAGCGGGAGCCTGGGGGGAGCTGTTTTTT.